A selection of T cell receptor beta chains follows, all from one sample in a study of OX40 agonist ivuxolimab in advanced cancers. Profiled with immunoSEQ multiplex PCR; TCRdb holds only in-frame clones, not every one. The table records around 110,000 clones, 90% of them present only once. The specimen was CD4+ or CD8+ T cells sorted from blood, collected in a trial of the OX40 agonist ivuxolimab. These TCRs come from an adult with an advanced solid tumor such as melanoma, head and neck, liver or kidney cancer. Each CDR3 is given with its conserved first and last residue. Fields, in order: CDR3 DNA, CDR3 protein, V gene, D gene, J gene. A D gene is named only where the DNA matches it firmly.

TGTGCCAGCCGACAGGGAGGGGGATACGAGCAGTACTTC	CASRQGGGYEQYF	TRBV6-5	NA	TRBJ2-7
TGTGCCAGCAGTCGGCCGGGACAGGGCTATGGCTACACCTTC	CASSRPGQGYGYTF	TRBV6-6	TRBD1	TRBJ1-2
TGTGCCAGCAGAGGACAGGGTTATAATTCACCCCTCCACTTT	CASRGQGYNSPLHF	TRBV6-6	TRBD1	TRBJ1-6
TGTGCCAGCAGCCAAGATAAGGTCACTCCGCCCCTCCACTTT	CASSQDKVTPPLHF	TRBV4-2	NA	TRBJ1-6
TGTGCCAGCAGTTACTTGAGGGGCCGAGGTGAGCAGTTCTTC	CASSYLRGRGEQFF	TRBV6-6	NA	TRBJ2-1
TGTGCCAGCAGCGACGGGGACAGCTATAATTCACCCCTCCACTTT	CASSDGDSYNSPLHF	TRBV28	TRBD1	TRBJ1-6
TGTGCCAGCTCACCAGCGGGACAGACAAATGAAAAACTGTTTTTT	CASSPAGQTNEKLFF	TRBV18	TRBD1	TRBJ1-4
TGTGCCAGCAGAATCAGGGAGGGGAATGGCTATGGCTACACCTTC	CASRIREGNGYGYTF	TRBV28	NA	TRBJ1-2
TGTGCCAGCAGCCAAGTGCCTTGGTTTAGCGGGGGGTTCTACAATGAGCAGTTCTTC	CASSQVPWFSGGFYNEQFF	TRBV14	TRBD2	TRBJ2-1
TGTGCCAGCAGCCGGGACAGGGCCTACGAGCAGTACTTC	CASSRDRAYEQYF	TRBV2	TRBD1	TRBJ2-7
TGTGCCAGCAGCCCGAGAGCATTTGCCAAAAACATTCAGTACTTC	CASSPRAFAKNIQYF	TRBV7-2	NA	TRBJ2-4